Below are 18 T cell receptor beta chains sequenced from a single sample in a study of blood T cell repertoires in COVID-19. Generated by immunoSEQ multiplex PCR, the TCRdb table keeps only in-frame clones and is missing some. The table shows 270,000 or so clones, with roughly nine tenths occurring only once. What was sequenced was peripheral blood. The receptors derive from a middle-aged woman who had recovered from COVID-19.

The chain recombines TRBV20-1 with TRBJ1-1; tentatively, D is TRBD1 (6 bases). From germline, CDR1 is DFQATT and CDR2 SNEGSKA (reference sequence). Trimming left V 5 bases short and J 8 bases short, with 12 bases between. CDR3 length: 11 amino acids. Here the CDR3 reads CSAARGGEAFF. CDR3 in DNA: TGCAGTGCTGCTAGGGGGGGCGAAGCTTTCTTT.

In this sample, this clone turned up once. CDR3 loop: CASSEGANEQFF. The CDR3 DNA sequence: TGTGCCAGCAGTGAAGGGGCAAATGAGCAGTTCTTC. J is TRBJ2-1 and V is TRBV2; D is unclear. CDR1 is SNHLY and CDR2 is FYNNEI in the germline V gene. Trimming stripped 1 base from V and 7 bases from J, with 5 bases between. The CDR3 consists of 12 residues.

J is TRBJ1-4 and V is TRBV6-6; no clear D gene. Between the trimmed V and J ends, which lost 5 bases and 5 bases, there was a span of 12 bases. The germline CDR1 and CDR2 sequences are MNHNY and SVGAGI (reference sequence). This CDR3 has 14 amino acids. The CDR3: CASSTGRGNEKLFF. Written as DNA, the CDR3 is TGTGCCAGCAGTACCGGACGGGGAAATGAAAAACTGTTTTTT.

This clone was observed a handful of times. The chain joins TRBV6-5 to TRBJ2-4, with 7 nucleotides matching TRBD2. The CDR3 sequence is 14 residues long. J was trimmed by 5 bases and V by 6 bases; bases with no gene match: 7. The germline CDR1 and CDR2 sequences are MNHEY and SVGAGI. CDR3 protein: CASSRGDGQNIQYF. Here the CDR3 DNA reads TGTGCCAGCAGCCGGGGGGATGGCCAAAACATTCAGTACTTC.

The chain combines TRBV9 with TRBJ2-7; 10 nucleotides agree with TRBD1. Germline CDR1 reads SGDLS; CDR2 reads YYNGEE. V was clipped by 6 bases and J by 5 bases; unmatched bases: 8. The CDR3 has 14 amino acids. In DNA, the CDR3 is TGTGCCAGCAATTCCGGGACAGGGGAAGACGAGCAGTACTTC. Amino acid sequence: CASNSGTGEDEQYF.

The CDR3 loop is CAISDYTDTQYF. CDR3 in DNA: TGTGCCATCAGTGACTACACAGATACGCAGTATTTT. This rearrangement joins TRBV10-3 to TRBJ2-3; D unresolved. CDR1 is ENHRY and CDR2 is SYGVKD in the germline V gene. V was cut by 3 bases and J by 2 bases, with 3 bases left in between. The CDR3 totals 12 residues.

The chain joins TRBV2 to TRBJ2-3, with 8 bases matching TRBD2. This CDR3 region has 15 residues. The V segment lost 6 bases and the J segment 11 bases; nucleotides outside the gene matches: 16. Germline V gives CDR1 SNHLY, CDR2 FYNNEI. The CDR3 nucleotides are TGTGCCAGCAGGAGTTCGGCGGACCCCGGGGGGGGGCAGTATTTT. Translating it yields CASRSSADPGGGQYF. Full variable domain (remainder filled in from reference TRBV2 and TRBJ2-3): EPEVTQTPSHQVTQMGQEVILRCVPISNHLYFYWYRQILGQKVEFLVSFYNNEISEKSEIFDDQFSVERPDGSNFTLKIRSTKLEDSAMYFCASRSSADPGGGQYFGPGTRLTVL.

This chain links TRBV9 with TRBJ1-2; TRBD1 matches at 7 bases. Losses at the gene ends were 3 bases for V and 4 bases for J; bases not matched to a gene: 9. CDR1 SGDLS and CDR2 YYNGEE come from the germline V gene. The CDR3 has 15 residues. The CDR3 nucleotides read TGTGCCAGCAGCGCCAATCCGGGACAGAGCTATGGCTACACCTTC. Protein: CASSANPGQSYGYTF.

This sequence joins TRBV12-5 and TRBJ2-2, with 7 bases that match TRBD2. J lost 5 bases, V lost 2 bases, and 11 bases had no gene match. The CDR3 is made up of 17 amino acids. Germline V CDR1 and CDR2: LGHNT, FRNRAP. In DNA, the CDR3 is TGTGCTAGTGGTTTGTTGGTTGCGGGAGTTAGTACCGGGGAGCTGTTTTTT. It yields the protein CASGLLVAGVSTGELFF.

This sequence joins TRBV7-9 and TRBJ2-1; D is uncertain. Germline-derived CDR1 and CDR2 are SEHNR and FQNEAQ (reference sequence). The V gene lost 5 bases and the J gene lost 3 bases, with 11 bases spanning the gap. The CDR3 is 14 amino acids. Written as DNA, the CDR3 is TGTGCCAGCAGCCCTATTTGGAGCTACAATGAGCAGTTCTTC. Translation: CASSPIWSYNEQFF.

This rearrangement joins TRBV10-3 to TRBJ2-1; 7 bases line up with TRBD1. The CDR3 has 12 amino acids. Losses at the gene ends were 8 bases for V and 7 bases for J; bases not matched to a gene: 5. CDR1 ENHRY and CDR2 SYGVKD come from the germline V gene. CDR3 DNA sequence: TGTGCCATCGGTCAGGGGGAGAATGAGCAGTTCTTC. Its protein product is CAIGQGENEQFF.

This sequence joins TRBV19 and TRBJ1-3; D is perhaps TRBD1 (6 bases). The CDR3 is 15 amino acids. Germline V gene sequence: CDR1 LNHDA, CDR2 SQIVND (reference sequence). Trimming removed 8 bases from V and 4 bases from J, with 18 bases in between. The chain's CDR3 is CASYPKAGAGNTIYF. The CDR3, as DNA: TGTGCCAGTTACCCCAAGGCAGGGGCGGGAAACACCATATATTTT.

V gene TRBV5-4 combines with J gene TRBJ1-3; D gene uncertain. The CDR3 is 16 amino acids. Germline V gives CDR1 SGHNT, CDR2 YYREEE (reference sequence). V lost 4 bases and J 0 bases, leaving 14 bases between the germline ends. The CDR3 nucleotides are TGTGCCAGCAGCCCCTCGCGGGAGTCCTCTGGAAACACCATATATTTT. Its translation: CASSPSRESSGNTIYF.

V and J are TRBV11-3 and TRBJ2-1; 7 bases are shared with TRBD2. CDR3 length: 16 residues. V shed 2 bases and J 5 bases; nucleotides not matched to a gene: 9. Germline V gives CDR1 SGHNT, CDR2 YENEEA. The CDR3 loop is CASSLRSGTGNNEQFF. CDR3 DNA: TGTGCCAGCAGCTTACGGAGCGGGACGGGCAACAATGAGCAGTTCTTC.

V gene TRBV25-1 combines with J gene TRBJ2-5; the match to TRBD2 covers 9 bases. CDR1 and CDR2 (germline): MGHDK, SYGVNS. The V and J ends lost 3 bases and 3 bases, in that order; junction bases with no gene match: 5. The CDR3 has 15 amino acids. CDR3 loop: CASSDPTSGKETQYF. As DNA, the CDR3 is TGTGCCAGCAGTGATCCGACTAGCGGAAAAGAGACCCAGTACTTC.

V gene TRBV11-2 combines with J gene TRBJ2-5, with TRBD2 as a possible D gene (6 bases). The germline V gene encodes CDR1 SGHAT and CDR2 FQNNGV. The CDR3 spans 13 residues. The germline V and J ends were trimmed by 3 bases and 1 base, with 6 bases remaining between them. CDR3 DNA sequence: TGTGCCAGCAGCTTTAGCGGCCAAGAGACCCAGTACTTC. Protein: CASSFSGQETQYF.

This clone has just one count. This chain connects TRBV19 to TRBJ2-5; 8 bases fit TRBD2. The V gene's germline CDR1 is LNHDA and CDR2 SQIVND (reference sequence). The trim removed 6 bases at V and 5 bases at J, leaving 5 bases unmatched. CDR3 length equals 13 residues. As DNA, the CDR3 is TGTGCCAGTAGCGGGAGGGCCCGGGAGACCCAGTACTTC. Translating gives CASSGRARETQYF.

This clone was detected once. The chain carries TRBV11-2 and TRBJ2-5; 8 bases line up with TRBD2. The CDR3 consists of 16 residues. With 3 bases clipped from V and 1 base from J, the junction kept 7 bases outside the gene matches. Germline CDR1 reads SGHAT; CDR2 reads FQNNGV. CDR3 sequence (DNA): TGTGCCAGCAGCTTTGGGCTAGCGGGTACCCAAGAGACCCAGTACTTC. Translation gives CASSFGLAGTQETQYF.